One and the same sample provided the 21 T cell receptor beta chains below, sequenced in a study of neurological immune-mediated disorders. Each CDR3 protein gets one entry after TCRdb re-called the 5' RACE reads with MiXCR. The table has some 46,000 distinct CDR3 sequences, about 9.4% seen once. The sequencing input was PBMCs. The receptors were gathered from a man between 65 and 85 years old with HTLV-1-associated myelopathy (HAM/TSP).

This clonotype was recorded many times. The V and J genes are TRBV7-9 and TRBJ1-1, with D unresolved. V gave up 8 bases and J gave up 1 base, with 5 bases separating them. The CDR3 has 11 amino acids. The germline V gene has CDR1 SEHNR and CDR2 FQNEAQ (reference sequence). CDR3 protein: CASRRNTEAFF. DNA of the CDR3: TGTGCCAGCCGGAGGAACACTGAAGCTTTCTTT.

By frequency in the sample, this clonotype is medium-sized. The rearrangement joins TRBV7-2 to TRBJ1-1; D not resolved. Trimming pared 10 bases from V and 1 base from J, leaving 16 bases between. Germline V gene data show CDR1 as SGHTA and CDR2 as FQGNSA. The CDR3 is 14 amino acids. CDR3 region: CATRRPAENTEAFF. For the CDR3, the DNA is TGTGCCACCAGGAGGCCAGCTGAGAACACTGAAGCTTTCTTT.

This clonotype occurred many times. This sequence joins TRBV20-1 and TRBJ1-5, with D maybe TRBD1 (5 bases). The CDR3 covers 15 residues. CDR1 and CDR2 (germline): DFQATT, SNEGSKA (reference sequence). The V end was cut by 3 bases, the J end by 3 bases, with 15 bases between. The DNA of the CDR3 is TGCAGTGCTAGCGGCAGGGAGGGACCCAATCAGCCCCAGCATTTT. Translation: CSASGREGPNQPQHF.

This clonotype was counted at least ten times. The chain has TRBV20-1 and TRBJ2-1; TRBD2 matches 9 bases. Per the germline V gene, CDR1 is DFQATT and CDR2 is SNEGSKA (reference sequence). The junction had 7 bases not matched to a gene; V was cut back by 4 bases and J by 6 bases. There are 14 residues in the CDR3. Written as DNA, the CDR3 is TGCAGTGCTACCGGGACTAGCCTGGGCAATGAGCAGTTCTTC. This encodes CSATGTSLGNEQFF.

In this sample, this clonotype turned up many times. This chain uses TRBV5-6 with TRBJ2-1, with D possibly being TRBD2 (6 bases). CDR1 is SGHDT, CDR2 YYEEEE, per germline. This CDR3 comprises 17 residues. Trimming shortened V by 0 bases and J by 1 base, and 14 bases separated the two germline ends. This CDR3 is CASSLDEGGLSYNEQFF. Here the CDR3 DNA reads TGTGCCAGCAGCTTGGATGAGGGAGGCCTTTCCTACAATGAGCAGTTCTTC.

This clonotype was counted ten times or more. The V and J genes are TRBV7-2 and TRBJ2-3, with D perhaps matching TRBD1 or TRBD2 (5 bases each). Germline CDR1 reads SGHTA; CDR2 reads FQGNSA. The CDR3 is 13 residues long. V lost 0 bases, J lost 4 bases, and 5 bases lay in between. The CDR3 region has the DNA TGTGCCAGCAGCTTAGCGGGGGCAGATACGCAGTATTTT. Translating gives CASSLAGADTQYF.

This clonotype was picked up many times. The chain uses TRBV7-8 and TRBJ2-1, with a possible D match to TRBD1 (5 bases). Trimming cost V 3 bases and J 9 bases, with 18 bases left between them. Germline loops: CDR1 SGHVS, CDR2 FQNEAQ. This CDR3 has 15 residues. CDR3 sequence reads: CASSFNTQTGREQFF. The DNA for the CDR3 is TGTGCCAGCAGCTTTAACACCCAAACAGGACGTGAGCAGTTCTTC.

In regard to this clonotype: A much larger clone is a single base away; this may be a read error. The chain joins TRBV4-3 to TRBJ1-2; the D gene is possibly TRBD1 (5 bases). CDR1 is LGHNA, CDR2 YSLEER, per germline. The CDR3 loop spans 12 amino acids. The CDR3 reads CASTQNRNGYTF. CDR3 in DNA: TGTGCCAGCACCCAAAACAGGAATGGCTACACCTTC.

This clonotype was observed many times. The chain links TRBV6-1 to TRBJ2-5, with D tentatively TRBD2 (5 bases). V was clipped by 6 bases and J by 4 bases, with 18 bases between them. This CDR3 has 15 amino acids. Per the germline V gene, CDR1 is MNHNS and CDR2 is SASEGT. CDR3 sequence (DNA): TGTGCCAGCAGCCCTCCGGGGTCTTGGGGAGAGACCCAGTACTTC. Residues: CASSPPGSWGETQYF.

This clonotype was counted ten times or more. J is TRBJ2-2 and V is TRBV14, with 14 positions matching TRBD2. The CDR3 covers 20 residues. Germline V gene lookup returns CDR1 SGHDN and CDR2 FVKESK. The V gene end was trimmed by 6 bases and the J gene end by 0 bases; junction bases not matched to a gene: 12. This chain's CDR3 is CASSRSRGLAGAPNTGELFF. CDR3 DNA: TGTGCCAGCAGTCGTTCCCGGGGACTAGCGGGAGCTCCGAACACCGGGGAGCTGTTTTTT.

J is TRBJ2-1 and V is TRBV18; TRBD1 matches 9 bases. After removal of 1 base from V and 4 bases from J, the junction contained 2 bases not matched to a gene. Germline V gene data show CDR1 as KGHSH and CDR2 as LQKENI. The CDR3 runs to 15 residues. CDR3 coding DNA: TGTGCCAGCTCACCACGGGACAGGGTTTACAATGAGCAGTTCTTC. Translation gives CASSPRDRVYNEQFF.

The chain links TRBV27 to TRBJ2-7; unclear D gene. Germline values: CDR1 MNHEY, CDR2 SMNVEV (reference sequence). Trimming removed 8 bases at V and 2 bases at J, with 13 bases between. CDR3 length: 13 amino acids. DNA for the CDR3: TGTGCCAGCCGTAATGCCCTGGCCTACGAGCAGTACTTC. Translated: CASRNALAYEQYF.

Ten or more counts support this clonotype. The V and J genes are TRBV20-1 and TRBJ1-6; tentatively, D is TRBD1 (5 bases). The CDR3 totals 17 residues. Trimming removed 0 bases from V and 5 bases from J, with 17 bases in between. The germline gives CDR1 DFQATT, CDR2 SNEGSKA (reference sequence). The CDR3 bases are TGCAGTGCTAGAGATCTAAGTGGGACTGTTAATAATTCACCCCTCCACTTT. Its translation: CSARDLSGTVNNSPLHF.

This clonotype was seen ten or more times. V is TRBV20-1 and J is TRBJ2-5; D perhaps matches TRBD1 (6 bases). The CDR3 consists of 15 residues. V lost 6 bases to trimming and J lost 1 base, with 18 bases between them. The germline V gene encodes CDR1 DFQATT and CDR2 SNEGSKA (reference sequence). Here the CDR3 DNA reads TGCAGTGCCGGCAGGGGCGAAGCCATCCAAGAGACCCAGTACTTC. Encoded protein: CSAGRGEAIQETQYF.

This clonotype was found many times. The rearrangement uses TRBV5-5 and TRBJ2-3; 10 bases map to TRBD2. Unmatched junction bases numbered 3, after V lost 4 bases and J lost 1 base. Germline V CDR1 and CDR2: SGHKS, YYEKEE (reference sequence). The CDR3 covers 15 residues. DNA of the CDR3: TGTGCCAGCAGCCTCGGACTAGCGGGCACAGATACGCAGTATTTT. Translating it yields CASSLGLAGTDTQYF.

This clonotype showed up many times. The chain carries TRBV5-6 and TRBJ2-2; D perhaps matches TRBD1 (5 bases). The CDR3 runs 14 residues. CDR1 SGHDT and CDR2 YYEEEE come from the germline V gene. Trimming removed 0 bases from V and 5 bases from J, with 8 bases in between. CDR3 DNA: TGTGCCAGCAGCTTGGCGGCAGGGACCGGGGAGCTGTTTTTT. Its protein is CASSLAAGTGELFF. The full variable domain, rest sourced from reference TRBV5-6 and TRBJ2-2, is DAGVTQSPTHLIKTRGQQVTLRCSPKSGHDTVSWYQQALGQGPQFIFQYYEEEERQRGNFPDRFSGHQFPNYSSELNVNALLLGDSALYLCASSLAAGTGELFFGEGSRLTVL.

There are many counts of this clonotype. V usage is TRBV20-1 and J usage is TRBJ2-7; 8 positions agree with TRBD1. V was pared by 0 bases and J by 5 bases, with 15 bases of the junction left unmatched. The CDR3 runs 17 residues. The V gene's germline CDR1 is DFQATT and CDR2 SNEGSKA (reference sequence). Here the CDR3 reads CSARDQDREVDLDEQYF. The CDR3 DNA is TGCAGTGCTAGAGATCAGGACAGGGAGGTTGATTTGGACGAGCAGTACTTC.

This clonotype was seen many times. CDR3 amino acids: CASRNAQALSLHF. The CDR3 DNA is TGTGCCAGCCGGAACGCACAGGCCTTGTCCCTCCACTTT. This sequence joins TRBV2 and TRBJ1-6; tentative D call: TRBD1 (5 bases). In germline, CDR1 is SNHLY, CDR2 FYNNEI. The CDR3 length is 13 residues. The V end was cut by 8 bases, the J end by 14 bases, with 19 bases between.

This clonotype was recorded many times. The rearrangement joins TRBV28 to TRBJ2-6, with D unclear. The CDR3 is 15 amino acids. The V gene's germline CDR1 is MDHEN and CDR2 SYDVKM. The V and J ends lost 5 bases and 0 bases respectively, with 8 bases between them. CDR3 region: CASSLILSGANVLTF. The CDR3 bases are TGTGCCAGCAGTCTAATCCTCTCTGGGGCCAACGTCCTGACTTTC.

The sample holds many counts of this clonotype. This chain connects TRBV12-3 or TRBV12-4 to TRBJ2-5, with D unclear. Trimming cost V 3 bases and J 5 bases, with 7 bases left between them. CDR3 size: 12 residues. CDR3 nucleotides: TGTGCCAGCAGTTTGGGTATGGAGACCCAGTACTTC. It encodes CASSLGMETQYF.

This clonotype was counted many times. The V gene is TRBV15, the J gene TRBJ2-1, with a weak D call TRBD1 (5 bases). Germline assignment: CDR1 LNHNV and CDR2 YYDKDF (reference sequence). V lost 0 bases and J 6 bases, leaving 24 bases between the germline ends. This CDR3 spans 19 amino acids. This chain's CDR3 is CATSRDLVGRHQGSNEQFF. In DNA, the CDR3 is TGTGCCACCAGCAGAGATTTAGTAGGCCGCCACCAGGGATCCAATGAGCAGTTCTTC.